One and the same sample provided the 13 T cell receptor beta chains below, sequenced in a study of shared clonotypes between healthy human individuals. Here immunoSEQ multiplex PCR was the method, and the copy in TCRdb shows in-frame clones only, minus some. The sample holds some 1 million clones, about 75% seen once. The sequenced material came from memory CD4+ T cells sorted from blood. The subset denotes: CD45RA-negative fraction. These TCRs come from a man aged 18 to 35 in good health.

This clone came up a few times. The chain joins TRBV5-1 to TRBJ2-7; 11 nucleotides align to TRBD1. Germline CDR1 and CDR2: SGHRS and YFSETQ. This CDR3 spans 17 amino acids. The V gene end was trimmed by 4 bases and the J gene end by 0 bases; junction bases not matched to a gene: 9. For the CDR3, the DNA is TGCGCCAGCAGCCGATGGACAGGGGGCACCAGCTCCTACGAGCAGTACTTC. It codes for CASSRWTGGTSSYEQYF.

In this sample, this clone turned up a few times. The chain recombines TRBV2 with TRBJ2-2; D ambiguous. The germline V gene has CDR1 SNHLY and CDR2 FYNNEI. The CDR3 sequence is 13 residues long. V dropped 7 bases and J dropped 4 bases, with 10 bases sitting between them. CDR3 DNA: TGTGCCAGCACCGAGACTGTCACCGGGGAGCTGTTTTTT. Its protein product is CASTETVTGELFF.

In this sample, this clone turned up many times. This sequence joins TRBV15 and TRBJ1-5; 7 bases line up with TRBD1. CDR1 and CDR2 (germline): LNHNV, YYDKDF (reference sequence). This CDR3 region has 16 residues. Trimming at V came to 2 bases and at J to 3 bases, leaving 7 bases not matched to a gene. The CDR3 protein is CATSRMGQKLNQPQHF. CDR3 DNA sequence: TGTGCCACCAGCAGAATGGGACAGAAGCTCAATCAGCCCCAGCATTTT.

The chain combines TRBV6-6 with TRBJ1-2; 8 bases align to TRBD1. The CDR3 is 13 amino acids. V lost 6 bases to trimming and J lost 5 bases; unmatched junction nucleotides: 5. Germline V gene sequence: CDR1 MNHNY, CDR2 SVGAGI (reference sequence). CDR3 amino acids: CASRMDREYGYTF. In nucleotides, the CDR3 is TGTGCCAGCAGGATGGACAGGGAGTATGGCTACACCTTC.

V usage is TRBV10-3 and J usage is TRBJ2-7, with a tentative D call TRBD1 (5 bases). Trimming shortened V by 6 bases and J by 0 bases, and 15 bases separated the two germline ends. This CDR3 is built from 15 residues. CDR1 is ENHRY, CDR2 SYGVKD, per germline. CDR3 nucleotide sequence: TGTGCCATCAGAGGGGAAACTGCGAGCTCCTACGAGCAGTACTTC. It yields the protein CAIRGETASSYEQYF.

Comments on this clone: The identical CDR3 is also encoded by other nucleotide sequences in the sample. V gene TRBV5-1 combines with J gene TRBJ2-3; TRBD1 matches at 8 bases. Germline V gene data show CDR1 as SGHRS and CDR2 as YFSETQ. This CDR3 comprises 14 residues. Germline trimming cut 3 bases from V and 6 bases from J; bases unmatched to any gene: 6. The CDR3: CASSSGQGVDTQYF. CDR3 in DNA: TGCGCCAGCAGCTCCGGACAGGGCGTCGATACGCAGTATTTT. The entire variable domain, with the rest obtained from reference TRBV5-1 and TRBJ2-3, is as follows: KAGVTQTPRYLIKTRGQQVTLSCSPISGHRSVSWYQQTPGQGLQFLFEYFSETQRNKGNFPGRFSGRQFSNSRSEMNVSTLELGDSALYLCASSSGQGVDTQYFGPGTRLTVL.

Notes on this clone: Other DNA sequences from this sample encode an identical CDR3 as well. This chain uses TRBV19 with TRBJ1-4; a possible D gene is TRBD1 (6 bases). Germline CDR1 LNHDA, CDR2 SQIVND (reference sequence). V was trimmed by 2 bases and J by 4 bases, leaving 8 bases between them. CDR3 size: 14 residues. CDR3: CASSIQGNNEKLFF. CDR3 in DNA: TGTGCCAGTAGTATACAGGGGAATAATGAAAAACTGTTTTTT.

This clone was recorded at least ten times. The chain is built from TRBV18 and TRBJ1-6; TRBD1 is a possible D gene (5 bases). Trimming removed 3 bases from V and 13 bases from J, with 10 bases in between. The CDR3 sequence is 12 residues long. CDR1 and CDR2 (germline): KGHSH, LQKENI. Written as DNA, the CDR3 is TGTGCCAGCTCACCCCCCCAGGGTCCCCTCCACTTT. Residues: CASSPPQGPLHF.

This clone was seen more than once but under ten times. CDR3 in amino acids: CASTLLLGREPFF. DNA of the CDR3: TGTGCCAGCACCCTTCTTCTAGGCAGGGAACCTTTCTTT. The gene calls are TRBV11-2 and TRBJ1-1, with D possibly matching TRBD1 (5 bases). The CDR3 consists of 13 residues. Germline V gene sequence: CDR1 SGHAT, CDR2 FQNNGV. Trimming took 7 bases from V and 12 from J, leaving 21 bases between them.

The chain carries TRBV6-1 and TRBJ1-1; D is unclear. V dropped 5 bases and J dropped 1 base, with 8 bases sitting between them. Germline V gives CDR1 MNHNS, CDR2 SASEGT. The CDR3 runs 13 residues. This CDR3 is CASSFRQNTEAFF. As DNA, the CDR3 is TGTGCCAGCAGTTTTCGACAGAACACTGAAGCTTTCTTT.

V usage is TRBV6-6 and J usage is TRBJ2-2; TRBD1 matches 8 bases. Germline-derived CDR1 and CDR2 are MNHNY and SVGAGI (reference sequence). V gave up 2 bases and J gave up 2 bases; unmatched junction bases: 1. The CDR3 runs 15 residues. The CDR3 loop reads CASSYDRGNTGELFF. The CDR3 nucleotides are TGTGCCAGCAGTTACGACAGGGGCAACACCGGGGAGCTGTTTTTT.

This clone was recorded at least ten times. The rearrangement joins TRBV5-6 to TRBJ2-2; TRBD1 matches at 7 bases. The CDR3 sequence is 14 residues long. V was pared by 2 bases and J by 6 bases, with 4 bases of the junction left unmatched. CDR1 is SGHDT and CDR2 is YYEEEE in the germline V gene. The CDR3: CASSLRDRAGELFF. The CDR3 nucleotides read TGTGCCAGCAGCTTACGAGACAGGGCCGGGGAGCTGTTTTTT.

Note on this clone: Its ends do not fully match the called genes, so a read error is possible. The rearrangement links TRBV6-6 to TRBJ1-5, with 7 bases fitting TRBD1. This CDR3 is 16 amino acids long. Germline V lookup: CDR1 MNHNY, CDR2 SVGAGI (reference sequence). CDR3 DNA: TGCCGCTCGTGCAGGGGGGGAGCTTATAGCAATCAGCCCCAGCATTTT. Translating it yields CRSCRGGAYSNQPQHF.